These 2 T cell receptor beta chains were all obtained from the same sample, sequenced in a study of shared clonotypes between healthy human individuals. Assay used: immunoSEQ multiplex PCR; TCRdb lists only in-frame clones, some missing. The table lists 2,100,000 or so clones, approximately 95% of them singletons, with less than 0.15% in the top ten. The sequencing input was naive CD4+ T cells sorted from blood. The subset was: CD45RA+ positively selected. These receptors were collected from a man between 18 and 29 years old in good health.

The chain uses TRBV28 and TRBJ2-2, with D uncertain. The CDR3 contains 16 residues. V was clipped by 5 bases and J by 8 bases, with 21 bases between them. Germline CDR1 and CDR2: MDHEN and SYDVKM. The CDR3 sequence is CASSIPPGPRLGELFF. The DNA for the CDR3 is TGTGCCAGCAGTATCCCCCCTGGACCTCGGTTGGGGGAGCTGTTTTTT. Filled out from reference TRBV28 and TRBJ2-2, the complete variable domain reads DVKVTQSSRYLVKRTGEKVFLECVQDMDHENMFWYRQDPGLGLRLIYFSYDVKMKEKGDIPEGYSVSREKKERFSLILESASTNQTSMYLCASSIPPGPRLGELFFGEGSRLTVL.

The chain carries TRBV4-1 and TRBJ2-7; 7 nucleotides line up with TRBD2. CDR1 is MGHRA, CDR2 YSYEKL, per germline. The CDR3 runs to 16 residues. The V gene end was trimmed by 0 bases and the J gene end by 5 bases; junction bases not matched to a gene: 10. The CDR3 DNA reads TGCGCCAGCAGCCAAGAAGCGACTAGCAGTCTCGACGAGCAGTACTTC. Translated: CASSQEATSSLDEQYF.